The 21 T cell receptor beta chains presented below share a single source sample, sequenced in a study of T cell changes during pregnancy in multiple sclerosis. The method was immunoSEQ multiplex PCR; TCRdb's version includes in-frame clones alone and lacks a portion of them. Found here are roughly 72,000 clones, roughly 94% of them singletons; the top ten hold approximately 0.15%. Sequences were derived from CD4+ T cells from peripheral blood mononuclear cells, sampled after pregnancy. Receptor source: a female donor with multiple sclerosis, enrolled in a pregnancy study.

The rearrangement joins TRBV28 to TRBJ1-1; no definite D call. The ends were cut back, 2 bases at V and 3 bases at J, with 10 bases in the middle. This CDR3 region has 14 residues. The germline gives CDR1 MDHEN, CDR2 SYDVKM. DNA for the CDR3: TGTGCCAGCAGTTTAGGAGCCTGGGACACTGAAGCTTTCTTT. Its translation: CASSLGAWDTEAFF.

J is TRBJ2-5 and V is TRBV5-8, with a tentative D call TRBD1 (5 bases). This CDR3 comprises 14 residues. Trimming removed 2 bases at V and 5 bases at J, with 13 bases between. Germline V gene data show CDR1 as SGHTS and CDR2 as YDEGEE. CDR3 in amino acids: CASSLPQGYETQYF. The DNA for the CDR3 is TGTGCCAGCAGCTTACCTCAGGGATACGAGACCCAGTACTTC.

The rearrangement links TRBV5-1 to TRBJ2-7; a weak D match, TRBD1 (5 bases). V was clipped by 0 bases and J by 6 bases, with 16 bases between them. The length of the CDR3 is 15 residues. CDR1 and CDR2 from the germline V gene are SGHRS and YFSETQ. The DNA for the CDR3 is TGCGCCAGCAGCTTGGGCAGGGCTTCCTTGAGCGAGCAGTACTTC. It codes for CASSLGRASLSEQYF. Full variable domain (remainder filled in from reference TRBV5-1 and TRBJ2-7): KAGVTQTPRYLIKTRGQQVTLSCSPISGHRSVSWYQQTPGQGLQFLFEYFSETQRNKGNFPGRFSGRQFSNSRSEMNVSTLELGDSALYLCASSLGRASLSEQYFGPGTRLTVT.

This chain uses TRBV7-6 with TRBJ2-1, with 10 bases identical to TRBD1. The CDR3 totals 16 residues. V lost 5 bases to trimming and J lost 8 bases; unmatched junction nucleotides: 12. CDR1 and CDR2 (germline): SGHVS, FNYEAQ. CDR3 residues: CASSLRGQGVFDEQFF. The CDR3 bases are TGTGCCAGCAGCCTCCGCGGACAGGGGGTTTTCGATGAGCAGTTCTTC.

The V gene is TRBV30, the J gene TRBJ2-7; 8 bases are shared with TRBD1. V shed 5 bases, J shed 6 bases, and the junction held 6 bases outside the gene matches. This CDR3 has 12 residues. Per the germline V gene, CDR1 is GTSNPN and CDR2 is SVGIG (reference sequence). CDR3 sequence (DNA): TGTGCCTGGGCGACAGGGGCCCTCGAGCAGTACTTC. Translating it yields CAWATGALEQYF.

The V and J genes are TRBV7-9 and TRBJ1-3, with TRBD1 matching 7 bases. V was pared by 8 bases and J by 0 bases, with 1 base of the junction left unmatched. Germline-derived CDR1 and CDR2 are SEHNR and FQNEAQ (reference sequence). CDR3 length equals 13 residues. The CDR3 DNA follows: TGTGCCAGCCGGGACAGCTCTGGAAACACCATATATTTT. This sequence encodes CASRDSSGNTIYF.

The CDR3 sequence is CASSNLAEKVYEQYF. The CDR3 nucleotides read TGTGCCAGCAGTAACCTAGCGGAGAAGGTCTACGAGCAGTACTTC. The V and J genes are TRBV27 and TRBJ2-7; 7 bases are shared with TRBD2. The germline gives CDR1 MNHEY, CDR2 SMNVEV (reference sequence). Unmatched junction bases numbered 10, after V lost 5 bases and J lost 3 bases. The CDR3 has 15 amino acids.

The chain uses TRBV10-3 and TRBJ2-7; possibly TRBD2 for D (5 bases). The CDR3 covers 14 residues. Trimming took off 5 bases at V and 0 bases at J, with 11 bases between the two ends. Germline V gives CDR1 ENHRY, CDR2 SYGVKD. The CDR3 loop is CAISIALSSYEQYF. DNA for the CDR3: TGTGCCATCAGTATAGCGCTGAGCTCCTACGAGCAGTACTTC.

The chain employs TRBV4-1 and TRBJ1-3; D may be TRBD1 (6 bases). Trimming removed 5 bases from V and 5 bases from J, with 16 bases in between. The germline gives CDR1 MGHRA, CDR2 YSYEKL. This CDR3 has 15 amino acids. CDR3 sequence: CASSDEDSTRNTIYF. The CDR3, as DNA: TGCGCCAGCAGCGACGAGGACAGCACACGAAACACCATATATTTT.

The genes are TRBV11-2 and TRBJ2-7; D perhaps matches TRBD1 (6 bases). Trimming removed 3 bases from V and 4 bases from J, with 13 bases in between. Germline loops: CDR1 SGHAT, CDR2 FQNNGV. This CDR3 has 14 amino acids. The CDR3 DNA is TGTGCCAGCAGCTTTTCTCACAGGGTTTACGAGCAGTACTTC. Residues: CASSFSHRVYEQYF.

This sequence joins TRBV6-5 and TRBJ2-7; 7 bases map to TRBD2. This CDR3 has 15 amino acids. Germline assignment: CDR1 MNHEY and CDR2 SVGAGI. Trimming at V came to 0 bases and at J to 7 bases, leaving 9 bases not matched to a gene. CDR3 nucleotides: TGTGCCAGCAGTTACTCTAGGTCGGGAGGTGGGGAGCAGTACTTC. Its protein product is CASSYSRSGGGEQYF.

The CDR3 DNA sequence: TGCGCCAGCAGACAGGGCTCTAGCACAGATACGCAGTATTTT. Protein product: CASRQGSSTDTQYF. The V gene is TRBV5-1, the J gene TRBJ2-3; possibly TRBD1 for D (6 bases). Germline V gene lookup returns CDR1 SGHRS and CDR2 YFSETQ. V was shortened by 5 bases and J by 0 bases, with 10 bases between the two germline ends. There are 14 residues in the CDR3.

The chain is built from TRBV10-3 and TRBJ2-4, with TRBD2 as a possible D gene (5 bases). CDR3 length equals 18 residues. Trimming took off 1 base at V and 0 bases at J, with 16 bases between the two ends. CDR1 is ENHRY and CDR2 is SYGVKD in the germline V gene. The CDR3 loop is CAISEFGSADLAKNIQYF. The CDR3 DNA sequence: TGTGCCATCAGTGAGTTCGGTAGCGCCGACTTAGCCAAAAACATTCAGTACTTC.

The V and J genes are TRBV28 and TRBJ2-1; 7 nucleotides agree with TRBD2. The CDR3 covers 17 residues. Germline assignment: CDR1 MDHEN and CDR2 SYDVKM. Germline trimming cut 1 base from V and 4 bases from J; bases unmatched to any gene: 10. The CDR3 here is CASSLSLGGGRYNEQFF. The CDR3 DNA reads as TGTGCCAGCAGTTTATCCCTTGGGGGAGGGCGGTACAATGAGCAGTTCTTC.

This chain connects TRBV27 to TRBJ2-3; 11 positions agree with TRBD1. J was trimmed by 3 bases and V by 7 bases; bases with no gene match: 12. CDR1 is MNHEY, CDR2 SMNVEV, per germline (reference sequence). The CDR3 totals 17 residues. The CDR3 nucleotides read TGTGCCAGCAAGAGGGGTCTCGGGACAGGGGGGACAGATACGCAGTATTTT. Translated: CASKRGLGTGGTDTQYF.

In this sample, this clone turned up once. The rearrangement joins TRBV27 to TRBJ1-3, with a possible D match to TRBD1 (6 bases). Trimming left V 6 bases short and J 4 bases short, with 10 bases between. This CDR3 region has 13 residues. The germline V gene encodes CDR1 MNHEY and CDR2 SMNVEV (reference sequence). The CDR3: CASSTGLGNTIYF. As DNA, the CDR3 is TGTGCCAGCAGCACAGGGTTGGGAAACACCATATATTTT.

The CDR3 DNA reads as TGTGCCAGCAGCCGTGGACAGGGAGTGACTAATGAAAAACTGTTTTTT. This gives the protein CASSRGQGVTNEKLFF. This rearrangement joins TRBV5-6 to TRBJ1-4; 8 positions match TRBD1. V dropped 4 bases and J dropped 2; count of bases not matched to a gene: 7. This CDR3 has 16 amino acids. Germline V gene data show CDR1 as SGHDT and CDR2 as YYEEEE.

The CDR3 here is CASSESDRGDEQYF. As DNA, the CDR3 is TGTGCCAGCAGTGAAAGCGACAGGGGTGACGAGCAGTACTTC. This chain connects TRBV14 to TRBJ2-7; 8 bases map to TRBD1. The CDR3 extends over 14 amino acids. Germline CDR1 is SGHDN and CDR2 is FVKESK. V shed 6 bases, J shed 5 bases, and the junction held 9 bases outside the gene matches.

The J gene is TRBJ2-7, the V gene TRBV7-2; no clear D. V was trimmed by 0 bases and J by 3 bases, leaving 6 bases between them. CDR3 length: 13 residues. Germline V gives CDR1 SGHTA, CDR2 FQGNSA. CDR3 DNA sequence: TGTGCCAGCAGCTTAGCGGTTAGCTACGAGCAGTACTTC. Translated: CASSLAVSYEQYF.

The rearrangement links TRBV6-5 to TRBJ2-5; tentative D call: TRBD1 (6 bases). V was cut by 6 bases and J by 9 bases, with 20 bases left in between. The length of the CDR3 is 14 residues. Germline CDR1 reads MNHEY; CDR2 reads SVGAGI. CDR3 DNA sequence: TGTGCCAGCAGCAGGGACATACGGAATACGGCCCAGTACTTC. It translates to CASSRDIRNTAQYF.

This chain connects TRBV6-6 to TRBJ1-2, with 7 nucleotides matching TRBD1. CDR3 length: 14 amino acids. Germline loops: CDR1 MNHNY, CDR2 SVGAGI (reference sequence). With V trimmed by 2 bases and J by 3 bases, 3 bases remained unmatched. As DNA, the CDR3 is TGTGCCAGCAGTTACGGGACAGCTGACTATGGCTACACCTTC. Translation gives CASSYGTADYGYTF.